This TCR beta chain is from a study of Graves' ophthalmopathy and Graves' hyperthyroidism. The CDR3 extends over 15 amino acids. Looked up from germline, CDR1 is DFQATT and CDR2 is SNEGSKA (reference sequence). The sequenced template was RNA, covering the TCR beta CDR3 region. HTBI primers were employed in first-round RT-PCR, then a second-round multiplex PCR followed. TCRdb re-called the multiplex PCR reads through MiXCR, storing one row per CDR3 protein. The data hold a few hundred thousand distinct CDR3 sequences, with about a sixth observed a single time. Stable hyperthyroidism meant no ophthalmopathy within 18 months of follow-up. No donor had other autoimmune disease, uncontrolled infection, pregnancy or lactation. Establishment of the diagnosis relied upon clinical symptoms, serum thyroxine, TRAb, thyroid ultrasound and orbital computed tomography. In its sample, this clonotype was seen many times. At one boundary the junction diverges from the germline segment, which might be a read error.

The sequenced material came from peripheral blood. The genes are TRBV20-1 and TRBJ1-1, with TRBD1 identical over 10 bases. This clonotype originated in an adult woman with stable Graves' hyperthyroidism. CDR3 amino acids: CSARAGDRGKTEAFF. The CDR3, as DNA: TGCAGTGCGAGAGCCGGGGACAGGGGAAAAACTGAAGCTTTCTTT.